Shown below are 24 T cell receptor beta chains from a single sample sequenced in a study of regulatory T cells in long-lasting Graves disease. Sample time point: newly diagnosed GD, antithyroid drugs for less than 3 months. Isolated PBMC RNA provided the starting material for the TCR library. Relying on iRepertoire HTBI primers and Arm-PCR of CDR3 regions, the team built TCR beta libraries. Each CDR3 protein gets one entry after TCRdb re-called the multiplex PCR reads with MiXCR. The top ten hold around 7.6% of the sample, which has about 430,000 distinct CDR3 sequences, approximately 15% seen once. Separately, the same data were catalogued under a study of T cells in Graves' hyperthyroidism and ophthalmopathy.

The sequenced sample was peripheral blood mononuclear cells (PBMCs), obtained at new diagnosis, from a patient treated with antithyroid drugs. The source of these receptors is a woman aged 40 to 55 with Graves disease.

This clonotype showed up many times. This chain connects TRBV12-3 or TRBV12-4 to TRBJ2-2, with 7 bases that match TRBD1. This CDR3 is 15 amino acids long. With 6 bases clipped from V and 0 bases from J, the junction kept 4 bases outside the gene matches. CDR3 coding DNA: TGTGCCAGCAGACCCACAGGGGCGAACACCGGGGAGCTGTTTTTT. This encodes CASRPTGANTGELFF.

This clonotype was picked up a small number of times. V usage is TRBV28 and J usage is TRBJ1-5; perhaps TRBD1 as D (5 bases). Between the trimmed V and J ends, which lost 4 bases and 9 bases, there was a span of 13 bases. Looked up from germline, CDR1 is MDHEN and CDR2 is SYDVKM. The CDR3 sequence is 13 residues long. CDR3 nucleotides: TGTGCCAGCAGTTGGGGGTTCAGGCGGCCCCAGCATTTT. As protein: CASSWGFRRPQHF. The full variable domain, completed using reference TRBV28 and TRBJ1-5, is DVKVTQSSRYLVKRTGEKVFLECVQDMDHENMFWYRQDPGLGLRLIYFSYDVKMKEKGDIPEGYSVSREKKERFSLILESASTNQTSMYLCASSWGFRRPQHFGDGTRLSIL.

V is TRBV11-3 and J is TRBJ2-6; 9 positions match TRBD2. CDR3 length: 16 residues. V lost 11 bases to trimming and J lost 0 bases; unmatched junction nucleotides: 8. CDR1 SGHNT and CDR2 YENEEA come from the germline V gene. The CDR3 loop reads CACGGGTISGANVLTF. The CDR3 DNA follows: TGTGCCTGCGGGGGGGGAACCATCTCTGGGGCCAACGTCCTGACTTTC.

This clonotype appeared many times. The DNA of the CDR3 is TGTGCCAGCAGTTTAACTAGCGAGGGGCAAGAGACCCAGTACTTC. Translation: CASSLTSEGQETQYF. The V call is TRBV28, the J call TRBJ2-5; 7 bases map to TRBD2. The length of the CDR3 is 15 residues. V gave up 2 bases and J gave up 2 bases; unmatched junction bases: 5. From germline, CDR1 is MDHEN and CDR2 SYDVKM. The full variable domain, completed using reference TRBV28 and TRBJ2-5, is DVKVTQSSRYLVKRTGEKVFLECVQDMDHENMFWYRQDPGLGLRLIYFSYDVKMKEKGDIPEGYSVSREKKERFSLILESASTNQTSMYLCASSLTSEGQETQYFGPGTRLLVL.

This clonotype was seen at least ten times. The chain has TRBV5-1 and TRBJ2-1; 12 positions agree with TRBD2. Trimming cost V 3 bases and J 2 bases; bases outside gene matches: 3. CDR3 length: 16 amino acids. Germline V CDR1 and CDR2: SGHRS, YFSETQ. CDR3 in DNA: TGCGCCAGCAGCTACGGACTAGCGGGGACCTACAATGAGCAGTTCTTC. Its protein product is CASSYGLAGTYNEQFF.

This clonotype was recorded many times. V gene TRBV12-3 or TRBV12-4 combines with J gene TRBJ2-3; D possibly uses TRBD1 or TRBD2 (6 bases each). The CDR3 covers 12 residues. Trimming removed 10 bases at V and 4 bases at J, with 12 bases between. The CDR3 nucleotides read TGTGCCACTGGGGGGCGTGCAGATACGCAGTATTTT. This translates into CATGGRADTQYF.

The sample holds many counts of this clonotype. The rearrangement uses TRBV28 and TRBJ1-4, with 9 bases identical to TRBD1. The CDR3 runs to 19 residues. Per germline, CDR1 MDHEN and CDR2 SYDVKM. The V segment lost 4 bases and the J segment 0 bases; nucleotides outside the gene matches: 12. CDR3 protein: CASSYILGQGVATNEKLFF. CDR3 DNA sequence: TGTGCCAGCAGTTACATCCTGGGACAGGGAGTTGCAACTAATGAAAAACTGTTTTTT.

This clonotype has at least ten counts. The CDR3 sequence is CASRQGLAGSYEQYF. The DNA for the CDR3 is TGTGCCAGCAGGCAAGGACTAGCGGGATCCTACGAGCAGTACTTC. This chain connects TRBV6-1 to TRBJ2-7; 12 bases fit TRBD2. The trim removed 6 bases at V and 1 base at J, leaving 4 bases unmatched. Germline V lookup: CDR1 MNHNS, CDR2 SASEGT. The CDR3 is 15 residues long.

At least ten counts were recorded for this clonotype. The chain carries TRBV12-5 and TRBJ1-3; 9 nucleotides line up with TRBD1. Per the germline V gene, CDR1 is LGHNT and CDR2 is FRNRAP. Trimming at V came to 6 bases and at J to 2 bases, leaving 5 bases not matched to a gene. The CDR3 is 15 residues long. For the CDR3, the DNA is TGTGCTAGTGGGCCCGGACAGGGGACTGGAAACACCATATATTTT. It translates to CASGPGQGTGNTIYF.

This clonotype appeared once. The rearrangement joins TRBV12-3 or TRBV12-4 to TRBJ2-7; D gene uncertain. The ends were cut back, 3 bases at V and 1 base at J, with 10 bases in the middle. This CDR3 is 14 amino acids long. This chain's CDR3 is CASSFTFLSYEQYF. Written as DNA, the CDR3 is TGTGCCAGCAGTTTCACCTTCTTGTCCTACGAGCAGTACTTC.

This clonotype has a handful of counts. This chain links TRBV7-9 with TRBJ2-5; 13 nucleotides match TRBD2. V shed 6 bases, J shed 1 base, and the junction held 8 bases outside the gene matches. Looked up from germline, CDR1 is SEHNR and CDR2 is FQNEAQ (reference sequence). CDR3 length: 17 residues. Here the CDR3 reads CASSAGTSGVSQETQYF. CDR3 bases: TGTGCCAGCAGTGCCGGGACTAGCGGGGTTTCCCAAGAGACCCAGTACTTC.

This clonotype occurred once. The chain links TRBV12-3 or TRBV12-4 to TRBJ2-5, with 14 nucleotides matching TRBD2. The trim removed 6 bases at V and 7 bases at J, leaving 10 bases unmatched. The CDR3 is 16 residues long. This CDR3 is CASRGLAGGPRGTQYF. The CDR3 DNA reads TGTGCCAGCAGAGGACTAGCGGGAGGCCCCCGAGGGACCCAGTACTTC.

The CDR3 DNA reads as TGCAGTGCTAGAAACAGCGAAAGCTCCTATAATTCACCCCTCCACTTT. Protein sequence: CSARNSESSYNSPLHF. The rearrangement links TRBV20-1 to TRBJ1-6; D unresolved. The CDR3 sequence is 16 residues long. The V end lost 2 bases, the J end lost 0 bases, and 11 bases lay between the germline ends. The germline V gene has CDR1 DFQATT and CDR2 SNEGSKA (reference sequence).

This clonotype has a handful of counts. This may arise from a read error, as a much more abundant clone is one base away. J is TRBJ2-1 and V is TRBV30; D is uncertain. This CDR3 is 14 amino acids long. CDR1 is GTSNPN and CDR2 is SVGIG in the germline V gene (reference sequence). DNA for the CDR3: TGTGCCTGGAGTGTCTCCCTGGGCGCCGATGAGCAGTCCTTC. This encodes CAWSVSLGADEQSF.

There are many counts of this clonotype. The genes are TRBV7-9 and TRBJ2-1; a possible D gene is TRBD2 (5 bases). The CDR3 loop spans 14 amino acids. The ends were cut back, 9 bases at V and 0 bases at J, with 12 bases in the middle. Germline CDR1 SEHNR, CDR2 FQNEAQ (reference sequence). Written as DNA, the CDR3 is TGTGCCAGTCCCGGGGAGAACTCCTACAATGAGCAGTTCTTC. Amino acid sequence: CASPGENSYNEQFF.

This clonotype was counted between two and nine times. The gene calls are TRBV19 and TRBJ2-5, with D possibly matching TRBD1 (6 bases). V was trimmed by 5 bases and J by 0 bases, leaving 16 bases between them. Germline loops: CDR1 LNHDA, CDR2 SQIVND (reference sequence). The CDR3 contains 16 residues. This chain's CDR3 is CASSARDTWYQETQYF. The CDR3 coding sequence is TGTGCCAGTAGTGCCCGGGACACTTGGTACCAAGAGACCCAGTACTTC.

There are many counts of this clonotype. The chain uses TRBV20-1 and TRBJ2-2; D call uncertain. The V and J ends lost 6 bases and 6 bases respectively, with 14 bases between them. The V gene's germline CDR1 is DFQATT and CDR2 SNEGSKA (reference sequence). The CDR3 loop spans 13 amino acids. The CDR3 nucleotides read TGCAGTGCCGAGTCGGACGTTCCCGGGGAGCTGTTTTTT. Translated, it gives CSAESDVPGELFF.

This clonotype was counted ten times or more. This chain connects TRBV28 to TRBJ1-2; tentatively, D is TRBD1 (5 bases). V dropped 3 bases and J dropped 5 bases, with 7 bases sitting between them. CDR1 and CDR2 from the germline V gene are MDHEN and SYDVKM. This CDR3 is 12 amino acids long. The chain's CDR3 is CASSFKGYGYTF. CDR3 DNA: TGTGCCAGCAGTTTCAAGGGGTATGGCTACACCTTC.

This clonotype was recorded many times. The chain joins TRBV10-3 to TRBJ2-3; TRBD1 aligns across 7 bases. CDR1 ENHRY and CDR2 SYGVKD come from the germline V gene. Trimming took 0 bases from V and 6 from J; bases not matched to a gene: 18. CDR3 length equals 19 residues. The CDR3 region has the DNA TGTGCCATCAGTGAGTCGAACAGGCCGGGACAGCGAAATTTCGATACGCAGTATTTT. Encoded protein: CAISESNRPGQRNFDTQYF.

This clonotype occurred a few times. The V call is TRBV18, the J call TRBJ1-6; TRBD1 aligns across 9 bases. Germline trimming cut 5 bases from V and 2 bases from J; bases unmatched to any gene: 16. The CDR3 runs to 20 residues. Looked up from germline, CDR1 is KGHSH and CDR2 is LQKENI. The CDR3: CASSSLIIRDRATYNSPLHF. The CDR3 nucleotides are TGTGCCAGCTCATCACTAATTATCCGGGACAGGGCGACCTATAATTCACCCCTCCACTTT. The whole variable domain, filled in from reference TRBV18 and TRBJ1-6, reads NAGVMQNPRHLVRRRGQEARLRCSPMKGHSHVYWYRQLPEEGLKFMVYLQKENIIDESGMPKERFSAEFPKEGPSILRIQQVVRGDSAAYFCASSSLIIRDRATYNSPLHFGNGTRLTVT.

As for this clonotype: This may come from a read error, since a much larger clone is one base off. This chain links TRBV12-3 or TRBV12-4 with TRBJ2-6, with TRBD2 matching over 7 bases. The CDR3 is 17 amino acids. This CDR3 is CASRGGLTNSGANALTF. The DNA of the CDR3 is TGTGCCAGCAGGGGGGGACTAACAAACTCTGGGGCCAACGCCCTGACTTTC.

This clonotype was observed at least ten times. V and J are TRBV6-2 or TRBV6-3 and TRBJ2-3, with TRBD1 identical over 9 bases. The CDR3 has 16 residues. The V segment lost 3 bases and the J segment 2 bases; nucleotides outside the gene matches: 6. From germline, CDR1 is MNHEY and CDR2 SVGEGT. In DNA form, the CDR3 reads TGTGCCAGCAGTTATTCAGGGACAGGGCACACAGATACGCAGTATTTT. It is translated as CASSYSGTGHTDTQYF.

The chain carries TRBV11-3 and TRBJ2-1; no clear D. Germline CDR1 and CDR2: SGHNT and YENEEA. V shed 0 bases and J shed 8 bases, with 8 bases lying between them. The CDR3 loop spans 13 amino acids. CDR3 DNA: TGTGCCAGCAGCTTAGATAGGGTTTATGAGCAGTTCTTC. This encodes CASSLDRVYEQFF.

This clonotype appeared many times. The chain uses TRBV11-3 and TRBJ2-5; the match to TRBD2 covers 9 bases. Trimming cost V 3 bases and J 5 bases; bases outside gene matches: 7. From germline, CDR1 is SGHNT and CDR2 YENEEA. The CDR3 loop spans 15 amino acids. DNA for the CDR3: TGTGCCAGCAGCTTGGATGGCGGGAGGGTCGAGACCCAGTACTTC. It encodes CASSLDGGRVETQYF.